This T cell receptor beta chain was documented in a study of CD8+ T cells in alopecia areata. Study-level information: Among treated patients, oral tofacitinib was administered at 5 to 10 mg twice daily. Study-wide results and limits: One nonresponder makes the tie between baseline CD8+ expansion and response uncertain. Scalp sequencing also captures normal skin's resident alphabeta T cells.

The CDR3 has 14 amino acids. Germline CDR1 reads SEHNR; CDR2 reads FQNEAQ (reference sequence). Trimming shortened V by 4 bases and J by 8 bases, and 17 bases separated the two germline ends. As for treatment: oral pan-JAK inhibitor, 5-10 mg twice daily. cDNA reverse transcribed from extracted RNA served as the sequencing template. Profiling relied on immunoSEQ multiplex PCR, and the TCRdb table lists in-frame clones only, not all of them. This table holds about 120,000 clones, about 61% found once. As regards this clone: Its cognate antigen is unknown.

The material sequenced was CD8+ T cells sorted from blood, taken at week 4, from a patient treated with tofacitinib. The gene calls are TRBV7-9 and TRBJ1-2; D is unclear. The TCR originated in a human donor with alopecia areata. The CDR3 DNA is TGTGCCAGCAGCTCTCTTTTGGCAGGAGGAGGCTACACCTTC. Residues: CASSSLLAGGGYTF.